This entry features one T cell receptor (beta chain) sequence. Its antigen is currently not known. Per-base qualities were not stored, and no clone one base away is much larger. TCRbeta CDR3 regions were amplified from genomic DNA by means of the immunoSEQ Assay, a bias-controlled multiplex PCR. Regarding the original processing steps: Within the assay, amplification of reference gene primers was used to estimate how many nucleated cells each sample contained. Sequence reads were collapsed and filtered to measure the absolute abundance of every unique TCRbeta CDR3 rearrangement. For each sample, productive Simpson clonality was calculated as the square root of Simpson's diversity index over productive rearrangements. Entries here come from immuneACCESS through TCRdb and include only in-frame sequences with V and J called. Some clones fail to appear in such tables; in the studies checked, an unresolved V gene covers under half of the shortfall, and the cause of the remainder is unknown. The DNA was the basis for D and trimming; V, J and clone size are from that table. The sample table contains around 180,000 clones; only one count was recorded for roughly 85% of them. The ten largest account for roughly 9.8% of the sample.

The source of the sample is a study of blood T cell repertoires in COVID-19 (dated by TCRdb to the early 2020s). Background for the entire study: The collaborator samples originated in the United States, Italy and Spain and spanned the acute and convalescent phases of COVID-19. The samples were drawn from the first 160 participants of the ongoing ImmuneRACE study and from more than 1,000 subjects provided by 6 global collaborators. The repertoires were made available in a free public database intended to serve as a resource for research on the immune response to SARS-CoV-2. The material from the prospective study consisted of cDNA or gDNA derived from T cells, B-cell-depleted T cells, or PBMCs. HLA class I and class II types, where available, came from metadata supplied by the sample provider rather than from assay-based typing. A de-identified subject ID, COVID-19 status, age in years and sex were almost always included in the sample metadata. Subjects who had been exposed to COVID-19, were actively infected with it, or had recovered from it provided the deeply sampled blood TCRbeta repertoires that made up the dataset. Paper-wide results and their limitations: The amount of clinical and demographic metadata varied by source and participant and was provided uncurated.

The collaborating institutions used their own protocols to collect whole blood in K2EDTA tubes. For TCRbeta analysis, collaborator samples were shipped as frozen whole blood, as isolated PBMCs, or as DNA extracted from either sample type. The TCR comes from a human donor with active or convalescent COVID-19. The donor label of this sample is uncertain. The sequencing input was peripheral blood.

The DNA is TGCAGCGTGATACCGGGGGATCTGGAAGCTTTCTTT. This translates into CSVIPGDLEAFF. The chain is made from TRBV29-1 and TRBJ1-1, and perhaps TRBD1 as D gene, on 5 matching bases. V is shortened by 6 bases, J by 8 bases, and the region joining them spans 16 bases. CDR1 is given as SQVTM and CDR2 as ANQGSEA, both from the germline V gene. Including cysteine and phenylalanine, the CDR3 has 12 amino acids. The entry retains the CDR3 DNA only, 36 bases that are in frame from base 1.